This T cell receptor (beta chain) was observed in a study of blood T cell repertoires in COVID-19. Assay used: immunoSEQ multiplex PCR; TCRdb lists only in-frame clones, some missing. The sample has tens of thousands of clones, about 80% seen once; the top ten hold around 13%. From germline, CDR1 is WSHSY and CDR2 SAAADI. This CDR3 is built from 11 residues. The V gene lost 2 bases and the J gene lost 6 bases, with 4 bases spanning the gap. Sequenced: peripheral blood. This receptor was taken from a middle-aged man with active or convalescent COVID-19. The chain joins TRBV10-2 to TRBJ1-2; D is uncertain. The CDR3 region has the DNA TGCGCCAGCAGTGAGGCGGATGGCTACACCTTC. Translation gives CASSEADGYTF.